The present T cell receptor beta chain was sequenced within a study of siplizumab effects on memory and regulatory T cells. Study results and limitations: Reactions containing siplizumab showed mappable alloreactive CD4+ clones averaging 68.8% Treg-derived, versus roughly 25% in controls. Roughly 80-97% of proliferating CD4+ or CD8+ clones lacked an assignable naive or memory phenotype.

In a few donor pairs, unstimulated naive, memory, effector memory and TEMRA subsets were sequenced. Clones were sequenced by immunoSEQ multiplex PCR, and TCRdb holds only the in-frame ones, with some missing. This sample has approximately 6,500 clones; just over 60% occur once, and the top ten carry about 15%. Concerning this clone: What it recognizes is unknown. At one of its ends the junction is not consistent with the germline gene, which may arise from a read error.

CDR1 SGHNT and CDR2 YYREEE come from the germline V gene (reference sequence). This CDR3 has 14 amino acids. This rearrangement joins TRBV5-4 to TRBJ1-2; possibly TRBD1 for D (5 bases). This TCR derives from a human donor in good health. The sample was effector memory CD8+ T cells sorted from blood. Subset: unstimulated CD8+ effector memory T cells. The CDR3 here is CASSEVTENYGYTF. The CDR3 DNA follows: TGCGCCAGCAGCGAAGTGACAGAGAACTATGGCTACACCTTC.